This TCR beta chain emerged from a study of T cell repertoires in breast cancer. Looking at the study overall: Healthy donors' blood served as controls for breast cancer tumor, lymph node and blood samples. Samples averaged around 500,000 sequences and roughly 10 reads per cell. Nine healthy donors served as controls.

Paired alpha-beta TCRs of CD8+ T cells were analyzed by expanded emulsion RT-PCR. The V end lost 5 bases, the J end lost 6 bases, and 7 bases lay between the germline ends. Germline values: CDR1 MNHEY, CDR2 SVGEGT. The CDR3 has 12 amino acids. Unpaired genes were suppressed by blocking oligonucleotides during a second nested PCR. From the emulsion pairing reads, TCRdb called clonotypes with MiXCR, one entry per CDR3 protein. Altogether nearly 40,000 distinct CDR3 sequences are present, around 45% being singletons, with the ten largest covering less than 70%. Sequenced: CD8+ T cells. The origin of this receptor is a pool of human donors with breast cancer or a healthy control (not recorded which). V and J are TRBV6-2 or TRBV6-3 and TRBJ2-2; the D gene is possibly TRBD1 (5 bases). In DNA, the CDR3 is TGTGCCAGCAGTGCAGGGTCCGGGGAGCTGTTTTTT. It encodes CASSAGSGELFF.